Listed below are T cell receptor beta chains from one sample, sequenced in a study of regulatory T cells in long-lasting Graves disease. TCRdb reprocessed the multiplex PCR reads with MiXCR, giving one entry per CDR3 protein. Of about 440,000 distinct CDR3 sequences detected, about 15% appear once; the ten largest clones hold 15% to 20%. These sequences were also reported in another study, on T cells in Graves' hyperthyroidism and ophthalmopathy.

The material was peripheral blood mononuclear cells (PBMCs), obtained at new diagnosis, from a patient treated with antithyroid drugs. Every receptor here comes from a woman younger than 45 with Graves disease. Both conserved end residues are part of each CDR3. The D gene is left open where the match is weak. Clone size is shown for a subset of rows, as once, few, many or a class of expanded clone.

V gene	clone size	J gene	D gene	CDR3 protein	CDR3 DNA
TRBV29-1	many	TRBJ2-7	NA	CSGTGTDSYEQYF	TGCAGCGGAACCGGGACGGACTCCTACGAGCAGTACTTC
TRBV11-2	many	TRBJ1-4	NA	CASSLGWQEKLFF	TGTGCCAGCAGCTTAGGGTGGCAAGAAAAACTGTTTTTT
TRBV10-3	NA	TRBJ1-2	TRBD1	CATVVDRGVYGYAF	TGTGCCACCGTCGTGGACAGGGGAGTATATGGCTACGCCTTC
TRBV12-3/TRBV12-4	NA	TRBJ1-2	NA	CASSLGGLGGYTF	TGTGCCAGCAGTTTAGGGGGATTGGGGGGCTACACCTTC
TRBV5-1	few	TRBJ2-5	NA	CASSGLTKETQYF	TGCGCCAGCAGCGGACTAACCAAAGAGACCCAGTACTTC
TRBV27	many	TRBJ1-2	TRBD1	CASSSTGELYGYTF	TGTGCCAGCAGTTCGACAGGGGAACTCTATGGCTACACCTTC
TRBV3-1	few	TRBJ1-5	NA	CASSPRGYSNQPQHF	TGTGCCAGCAGCCCCAGGGGATATAGCAATCAGCCCCAGCATTTT
TRBV18	many	TRBJ1-1	TRBD1	CASSPLEGAQNTEAFF	TGTGCCAGCTCACCCTTGGAGGGGGCGCAGAACACTGAAGCTTTCTTT
TRBV7-3	once	TRBJ2-2	NA	CASSLSRTNTGELFF	TGTGCCAGCAGCTTAAGCAGAACGAACACCGGGGAGCTGTTTTTT
TRBV24-1	NA	TRBJ2-2	NA	CATRSRADTGELFF	TGTGCCACCAGATCCAGGGCGGACACCGGGGAGCTGTTTTTT
TRBV6-5	many	TRBJ2-2	NA	CASSYGWVRPNTGELFF	TGTGCCAGCAGTTACGGGTGGGTCCGACCTAACACCGGGGAGCTGTTTTTT
TRBV14	NA	TRBJ2-7	NA	CASSPLSSRDTSEQYF	TGTGCCAGCAGCCCCTTATCTTCGCGGGACACCTCCGAGCAGTACTTC
TRBV6-4	few	TRBJ1-2	TRBD1	CASSDAGTGGSGYTF	TGTGCCAGCAGTGACGCCGGGACAGGGGGAAGTGGCTACACCTTC
TRBV6-1	few	TRBJ1-5	NA	CASSEARWRAQHF	TGTGCCAGCAGTGAAGCCCGGTGGAGGGCCCAGCATTTT
TRBV14	NA	TRBJ2-1	TRBD2	CASSPWSSGSSYNEQFF	TGTGCCAGCAGCCCCTGGTCCAGCGGGAGTTCCTACAATGAGCAGTTCTTC
TRBV30	NA	TRBJ2-7	TRBD1	CAWTFGTGVDEQYF	TGTGCCTGGACGTTCGGGACAGGGGTCGACGAGCAGTACTTC
TRBV29-1	few	TRBJ2-7	TRBD2	CSVEVLLAGGRYVEQYF	TGCAGCGTTGAAGTCTTACTAGCGGGAGGCCGATATGTGGAGCAGTACTTC
TRBV3-1	few	TRBJ2-3	NA	CASSSRGGGDTQYF	TGTGCCAGCAGCTCTCGAGGGGGGGGGGATACGCAGTATTTT
TRBV6-6	many	TRBJ2-1	TRBD1	CASSYSRDSTYNEQFF	TGTGCCAGCAGTTACTCGAGGGACAGCACATACAATGAGCAGTTCTTC
TRBV2	NA	TRBJ1-6	NA	CASGAGSYNSPLHF	TGTGCCAGCGGGGCGGGTTCCTATAATTCACCCCTCCACTTT
TRBV9	few	TRBJ2-7	NA	CASSVRTDLGEQYF	TGTGCCAGCAGCGTGAGGACAGATCTGGGGGAGCAGTACTTC
TRBV27	many	TRBJ2-5	NA	CASSLTGLRETQYF	TGTGCCAGCAGTTTAACAGGGTTGAGGGAGACCCAGTACTTC
TRBV24-1	many	TRBJ2-1	NA	CATSDLIAGHDNEQFF	TGTGCCACCAGTGATTTGATCGCGGGACATGACAATGAGCAGTTCTTC
TRBV12-3/TRBV12-4	NA	TRBJ1-2	NA	CASSLGRHGYTF	TGTGCCAGCAGTTTGGGGCGACATGGCTACACCTTC
TRBV6-2/TRBV6-3	many	TRBJ2-3	NA	CASSYRRPSTDTQYF	TGTGCCAGCAGTTACCGCAGACCTAGCACAGATACGCAGTATTTT
TRBV2	many	TRBJ2-1	TRBD2	CASLSASGSSALNEQFF	TGTGCCAGCCTCAGTGCTAGCGGGAGTTCTGCCCTCAATGAGCAGTTCTTC
TRBV10-1	many	TRBJ2-1	NA	CASSESGWTEEQFF	TGCGCCAGCAGTGAGTCAGGGTGGACTGAAGAGCAGTTCTTC
TRBV12-3/TRBV12-4	NA	TRBJ2-5	TRBD2	CASSTGTSGSTGETQYF	TGTGCCAGCAGTACCGGGACTAGCGGGAGTACGGGAGAGACCCAGTACTTC
TRBV7-2	many	TRBJ2-3	NA	CASEKISTDTQYF	TGTGCCAGCGAAAAGATAAGCACAGATACGCAGTATTTT
TRBV6-1	few	TRBJ2-1	NA	CASRPPLGNEQFF	TGTGCCAGCAGGCCCCCACTAGGAAATGAGCAGTTCTTC
TRBV15	few	TRBJ2-7	TRBD2	CATSRGGTSGTYEQYF	TGTGCCACCAGCAGAGGTGGGACTAGCGGAACCTACGAGCAGTACTTC
TRBV7-2	NA	TRBJ2-3	TRBD1	CASSHQGAEELDTQYF	TGTGCCAGCAGCCACCAGGGGGCGGAGGAGTTGGATACGCAGTATTTT
TRBV7-9	NA	TRBJ2-7	NA	CASSPETGTSYEQYF	TGTGCCAGCAGCCCCGAGACAGGTACCTCCTACGAGCAGTACTTC
TRBV29-1	NA	TRBJ2-2	NA	CSASGGEGAGELFF	TGCAGCGCTAGCGGCGGGGAGGGGGCCGGGGAGCTGTTTTTT